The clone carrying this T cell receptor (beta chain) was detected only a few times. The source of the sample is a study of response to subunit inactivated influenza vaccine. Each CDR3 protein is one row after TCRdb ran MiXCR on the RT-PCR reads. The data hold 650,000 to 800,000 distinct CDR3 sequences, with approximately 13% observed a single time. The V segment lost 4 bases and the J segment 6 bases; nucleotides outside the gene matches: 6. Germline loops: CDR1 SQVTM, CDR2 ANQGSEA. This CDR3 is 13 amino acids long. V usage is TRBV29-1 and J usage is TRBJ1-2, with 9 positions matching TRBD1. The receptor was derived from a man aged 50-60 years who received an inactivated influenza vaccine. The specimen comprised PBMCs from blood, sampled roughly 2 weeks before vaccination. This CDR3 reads CSVVTGTGNGYTF. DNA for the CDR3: TGCAGCGTTGTCACCGGGACAGGGAATGGCTACACCTTC.